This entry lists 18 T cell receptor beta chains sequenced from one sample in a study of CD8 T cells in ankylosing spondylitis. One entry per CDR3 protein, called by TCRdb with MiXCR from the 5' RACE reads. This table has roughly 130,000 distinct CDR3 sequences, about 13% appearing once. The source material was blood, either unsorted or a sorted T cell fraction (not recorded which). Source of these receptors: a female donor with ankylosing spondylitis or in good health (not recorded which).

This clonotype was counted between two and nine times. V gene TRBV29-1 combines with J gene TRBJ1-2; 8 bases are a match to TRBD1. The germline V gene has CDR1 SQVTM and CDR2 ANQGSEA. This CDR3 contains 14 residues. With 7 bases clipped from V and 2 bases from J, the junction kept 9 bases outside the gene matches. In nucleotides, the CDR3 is TGCAGCGGGGAGGGACAGGCCCCCAACTATGGCTACACCTTC. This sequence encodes CSGEGQAPNYGYTF.

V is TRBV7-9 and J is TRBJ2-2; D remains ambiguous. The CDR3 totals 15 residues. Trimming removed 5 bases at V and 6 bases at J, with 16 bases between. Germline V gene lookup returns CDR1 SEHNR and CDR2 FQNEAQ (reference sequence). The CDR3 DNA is TGTGCCAGCAGCCCGCTCGGGTCACCCGCCGGGGAGCTGTTTTTT. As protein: CASSPLGSPAGELFF.

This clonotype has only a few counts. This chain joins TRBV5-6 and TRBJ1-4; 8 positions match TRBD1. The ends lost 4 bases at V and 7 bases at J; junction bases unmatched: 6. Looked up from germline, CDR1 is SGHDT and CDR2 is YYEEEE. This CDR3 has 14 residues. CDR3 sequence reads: CASSRQGAGEKLFF. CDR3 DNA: TGTGCCAGCAGCCGGCAGGGGGCTGGTGAAAAACTGTTTTTT.

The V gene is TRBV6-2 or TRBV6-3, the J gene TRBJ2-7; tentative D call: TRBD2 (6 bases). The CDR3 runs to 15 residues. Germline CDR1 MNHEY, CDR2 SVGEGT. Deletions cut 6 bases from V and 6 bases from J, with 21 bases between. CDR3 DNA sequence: TGTGCCAGCAGGGGGGACTTCATAAAGGGATCCGAGCAGTACTTC. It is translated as CASRGDFIKGSEQYF.

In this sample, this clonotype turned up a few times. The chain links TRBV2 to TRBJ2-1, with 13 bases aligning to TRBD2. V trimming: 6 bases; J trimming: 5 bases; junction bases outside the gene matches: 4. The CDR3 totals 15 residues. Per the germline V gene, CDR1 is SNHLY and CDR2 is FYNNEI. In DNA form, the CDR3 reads TGTGCCAGCAGGCGACTAGCGGGGGGTCACAATGAGCAGTTCTTC. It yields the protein CASRRLAGGHNEQFF.

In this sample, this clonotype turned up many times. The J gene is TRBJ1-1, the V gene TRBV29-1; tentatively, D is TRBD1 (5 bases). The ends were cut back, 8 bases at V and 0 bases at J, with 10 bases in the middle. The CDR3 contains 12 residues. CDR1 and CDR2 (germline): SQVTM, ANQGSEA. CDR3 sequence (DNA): TGCAGCAGCGGGACCATGAACACTGAAGCTTTCTTT. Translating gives CSSGTMNTEAFF.

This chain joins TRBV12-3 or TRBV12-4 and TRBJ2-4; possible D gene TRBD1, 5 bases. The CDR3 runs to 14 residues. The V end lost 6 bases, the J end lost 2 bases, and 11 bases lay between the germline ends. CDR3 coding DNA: TGTGCCAGCAGCCTTTCAGGGACCAAAAACATTCAGTACTTC. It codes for CASSLSGTKNIQYF.

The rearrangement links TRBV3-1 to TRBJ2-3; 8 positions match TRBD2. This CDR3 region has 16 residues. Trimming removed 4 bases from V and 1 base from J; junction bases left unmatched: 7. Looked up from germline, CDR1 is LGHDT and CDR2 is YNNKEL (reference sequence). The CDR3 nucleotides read TGTGCCAGCAGCCGAAGACCGGGACTAGGCACAGATACGCAGTATTTT. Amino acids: CASSRRPGLGTDTQYF.

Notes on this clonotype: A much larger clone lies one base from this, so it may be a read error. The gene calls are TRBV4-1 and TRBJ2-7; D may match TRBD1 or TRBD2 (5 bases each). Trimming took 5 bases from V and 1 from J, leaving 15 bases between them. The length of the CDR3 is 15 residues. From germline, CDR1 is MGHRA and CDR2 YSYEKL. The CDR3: CASSCGQGESYEQYF. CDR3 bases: TGCGCCAGCAGCTGCGGGCAGGGAGAATCCTACGAGCAGTACTTC.

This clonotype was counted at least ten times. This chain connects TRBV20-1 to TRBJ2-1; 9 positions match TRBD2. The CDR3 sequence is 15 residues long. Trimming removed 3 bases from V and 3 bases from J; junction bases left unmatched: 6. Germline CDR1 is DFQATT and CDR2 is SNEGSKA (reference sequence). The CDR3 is CSASIPSGVYNEQFF. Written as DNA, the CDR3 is TGCAGTGCTAGTATACCTAGCGGGGTCTACAATGAGCAGTTCTTC.

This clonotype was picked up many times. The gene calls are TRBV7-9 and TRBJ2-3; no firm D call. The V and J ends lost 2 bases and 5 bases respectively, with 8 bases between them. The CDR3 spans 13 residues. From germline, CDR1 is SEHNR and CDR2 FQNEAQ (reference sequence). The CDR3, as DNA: TGTGCCAGCAGCTTATGGTCCAGAGATACGCAGTATTTT. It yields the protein CASSLWSRDTQYF.

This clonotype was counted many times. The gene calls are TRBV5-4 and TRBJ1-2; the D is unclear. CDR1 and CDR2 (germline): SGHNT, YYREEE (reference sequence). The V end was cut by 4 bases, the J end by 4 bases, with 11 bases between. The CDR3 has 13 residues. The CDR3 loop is CASSPDLVYGYTF. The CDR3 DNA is TGTGCCAGCAGCCCTGACTTAGTCTATGGCTACACCTTC.

The CDR3, as DNA: TGTGCCAGCAGCCCCAAATGGAAGAACACTGAAGCTTTCTTT. Translation gives CASSPKWKNTEAFF. The gene calls are TRBV7-2 and TRBJ1-1, with D uncertain. Germline CDR1 SGHTA, CDR2 FQGNSA. This CDR3 has 14 residues. V was cut by 5 bases and J by 1 base, with 11 bases left in between.

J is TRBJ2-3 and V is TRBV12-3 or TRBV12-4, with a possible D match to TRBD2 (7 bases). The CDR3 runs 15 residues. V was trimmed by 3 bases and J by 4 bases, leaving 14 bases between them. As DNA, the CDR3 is TGTGCCAGCAGTTTCGTAGGGGGGGCCGCAGATACGCAGTATTTT. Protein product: CASSFVGGAADTQYF.

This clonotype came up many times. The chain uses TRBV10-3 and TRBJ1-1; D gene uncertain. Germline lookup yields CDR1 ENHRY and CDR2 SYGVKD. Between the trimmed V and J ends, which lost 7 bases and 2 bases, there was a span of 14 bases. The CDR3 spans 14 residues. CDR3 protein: CAITSDPYNTEAFF. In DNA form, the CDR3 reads TGTGCCATCACCTCGGATCCGTACAACACTGAAGCTTTCTTT.

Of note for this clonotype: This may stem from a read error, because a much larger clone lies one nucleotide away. CDR3 sequence (DNA): TGTGCCATCTACCAAGGGGGCCCGAGTGAAGCTTTCTTT. Translation gives CAIYQGGPSEAFF. The gene calls are TRBV10-3 and TRBJ1-1, with 7 bases that match TRBD1. The CDR3 has 13 residues. With V trimmed by 8 bases and J by 7 bases, 10 bases remained unmatched. Germline V lookup: CDR1 ENHRY, CDR2 SYGVKD.

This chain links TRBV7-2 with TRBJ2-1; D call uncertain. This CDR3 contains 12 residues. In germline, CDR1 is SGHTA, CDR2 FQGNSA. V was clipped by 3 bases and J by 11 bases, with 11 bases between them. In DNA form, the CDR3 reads TGTGCCAGCAGCTTCCTCGACACCCAGCAGTTCTTC. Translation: CASSFLDTQQFF.

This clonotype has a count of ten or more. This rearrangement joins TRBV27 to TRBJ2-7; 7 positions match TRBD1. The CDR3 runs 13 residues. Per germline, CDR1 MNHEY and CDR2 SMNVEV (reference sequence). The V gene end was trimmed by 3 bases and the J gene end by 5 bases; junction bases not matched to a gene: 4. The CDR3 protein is CASSLYRGDEQYF. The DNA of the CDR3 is TGTGCCAGCAGTTTGTACAGGGGCGACGAGCAGTACTTC.